This TCR beta chain was sequenced during a study of beta chain features in type 1 diabetes. The sequenced template was cDNA made from the entire isolated RNA. The method was immunoSEQ multiplex PCR; TCRdb's version includes in-frame clones alone and lacks a portion of them. The sample lists under 900,000 clones, roughly 17% seen once, with around 0.02% in the top ten. Overall study results and limits: Shorter TCRB CDR3s, moderately but significantly so, were found in Type 1 diabetes patients in all four CD4+ subsets. The study found fewer insertions and more deletions at VDJ junctions in type 1 diabetes patients. Highly expressing activated T cells could be over-counted with a cDNA template.

Of note for this clone: What it binds is not known.

The CDR3 has 17 amino acids. Trimming cost V 5 bases and J 7 bases; bases outside gene matches: 8. Germline loops: CDR1 MNHEY, CDR2 SMNVEV (reference sequence). The rearrangement uses TRBV27 and TRBJ2-2, with 15 positions matching TRBD2. The source is a woman aged 18-29 years in good health. What was sequenced was naive CD4+ T cells from blood. The DNA for the CDR3 is TGTGCCAGCAGTCTCGGGACTAGCGGGAGGAAAGTCGGGGAGCTGTTTTTT. Translation gives CASSLGTSGRKVGELFF.